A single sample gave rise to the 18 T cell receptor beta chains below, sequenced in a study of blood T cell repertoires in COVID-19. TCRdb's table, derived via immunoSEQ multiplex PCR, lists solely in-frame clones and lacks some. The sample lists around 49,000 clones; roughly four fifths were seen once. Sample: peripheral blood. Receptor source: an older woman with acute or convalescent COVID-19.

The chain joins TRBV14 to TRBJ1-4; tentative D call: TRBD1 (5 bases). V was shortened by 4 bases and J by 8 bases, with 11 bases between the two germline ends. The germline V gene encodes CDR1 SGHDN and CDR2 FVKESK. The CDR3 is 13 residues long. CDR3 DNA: TGTGCCAGCAGCCTCTGGGGCGGCGAAAAACTGTTTTTT. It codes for CASSLWGGEKLFF.

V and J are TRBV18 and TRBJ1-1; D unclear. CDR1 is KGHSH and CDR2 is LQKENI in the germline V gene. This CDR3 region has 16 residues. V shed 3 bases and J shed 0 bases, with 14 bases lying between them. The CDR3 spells CASSPGSSGMNTEAFF. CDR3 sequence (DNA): TGTGCCAGCTCACCCGGGAGTTCTGGCATGAACACTGAAGCTTTCTTT. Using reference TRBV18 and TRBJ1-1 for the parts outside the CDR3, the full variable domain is NAGVMQNPRHLVRRRGQEARLRCSPMKGHSHVYWYRQLPEEGLKFMVYLQKENIIDESGMPKERFSAEFPKEGPSILRIQQVVRGDSAAYFCASSPGSSGMNTEAFFGQGTRLTVV.

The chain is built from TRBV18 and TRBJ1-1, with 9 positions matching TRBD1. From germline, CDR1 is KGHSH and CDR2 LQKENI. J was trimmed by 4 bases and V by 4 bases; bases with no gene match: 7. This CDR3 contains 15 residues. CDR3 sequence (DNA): TGTGCCAGCTCACAAGACAGGGGGACGGCCACTGAAGCTTTCTTT. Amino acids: CASSQDRGTATEAFF.

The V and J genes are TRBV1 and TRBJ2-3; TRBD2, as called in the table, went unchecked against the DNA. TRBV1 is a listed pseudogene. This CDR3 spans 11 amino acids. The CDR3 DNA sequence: TGCACCAGCAACCGACTAGCAGCCGATTATTTT. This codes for CTSNRLAADYF.

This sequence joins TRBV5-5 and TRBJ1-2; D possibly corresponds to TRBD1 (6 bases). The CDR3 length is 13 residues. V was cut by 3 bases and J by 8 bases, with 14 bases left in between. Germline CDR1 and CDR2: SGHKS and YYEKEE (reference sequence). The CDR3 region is CASSSTGFLGYTF. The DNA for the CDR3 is TGTGCCAGCAGCTCGACAGGTTTTTTGGGCTACACCTTC.

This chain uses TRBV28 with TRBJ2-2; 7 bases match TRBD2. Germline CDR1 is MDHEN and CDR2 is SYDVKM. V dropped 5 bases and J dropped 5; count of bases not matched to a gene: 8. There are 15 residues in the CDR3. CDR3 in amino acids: CASSPRGEATGELFF. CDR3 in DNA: TGTGCCAGCAGTCCCCGGGGGGAGGCGACCGGGGAGCTGTTTTTT.

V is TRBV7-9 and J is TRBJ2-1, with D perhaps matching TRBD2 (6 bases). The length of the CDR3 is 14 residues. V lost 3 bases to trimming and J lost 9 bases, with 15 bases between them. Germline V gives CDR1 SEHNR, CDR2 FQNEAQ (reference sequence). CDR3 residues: CASSFDRVGGEQFF. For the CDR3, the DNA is TGTGCCAGCAGCTTCGATAGGGTGGGGGGTGAGCAGTTCTTC.

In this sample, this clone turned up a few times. Here the CDR3 DNA reads TGTGCCACCAGCAGAGACAAACAAGAGACCCAGTACTTC. Its protein is CATSRDKQETQYF. The chain joins TRBV15 to TRBJ2-5; D call uncertain. The germline V gene encodes CDR1 LNHNV and CDR2 YYDKDF (reference sequence). The CDR3 totals 13 residues. V was clipped by 0 bases and J by 2 bases, with 4 bases between them.

CDR3 protein: CASSPGDRAAFF. Written as DNA, the CDR3 is TGTGCCAGCTCACCAGGGGACAGGGCGGCTTTCTTT. The chain combines TRBV18 with TRBJ1-1, with 9 bases aligning to TRBD1. The CDR3 spans 12 residues. Germline CDR1 KGHSH, CDR2 LQKENI. V shed 2 bases and J 11 bases; nucleotides not matched to a gene: 3.

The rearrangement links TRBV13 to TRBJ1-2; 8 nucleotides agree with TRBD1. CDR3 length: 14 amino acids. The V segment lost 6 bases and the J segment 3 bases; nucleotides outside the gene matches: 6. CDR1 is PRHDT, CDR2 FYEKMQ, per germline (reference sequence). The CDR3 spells CASRRDRHHYGYTF. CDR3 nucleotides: TGTGCCAGCAGGAGGGACAGGCATCACTATGGCTACACCTTC.

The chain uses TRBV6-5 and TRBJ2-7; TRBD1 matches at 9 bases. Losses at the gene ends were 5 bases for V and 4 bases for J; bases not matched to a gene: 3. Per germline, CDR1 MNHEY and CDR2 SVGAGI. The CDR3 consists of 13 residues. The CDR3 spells CASSRTGDYEQYF. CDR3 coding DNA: TGTGCCAGCAGTCGGACAGGGGATTACGAGCAGTACTTC.

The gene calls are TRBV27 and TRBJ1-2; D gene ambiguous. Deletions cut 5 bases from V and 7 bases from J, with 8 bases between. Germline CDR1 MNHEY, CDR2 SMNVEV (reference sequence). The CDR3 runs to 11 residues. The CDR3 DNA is TGTGCCAGCAGTCAAGGCGGTGGCTACACCTTC. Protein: CASSQGGGYTF.

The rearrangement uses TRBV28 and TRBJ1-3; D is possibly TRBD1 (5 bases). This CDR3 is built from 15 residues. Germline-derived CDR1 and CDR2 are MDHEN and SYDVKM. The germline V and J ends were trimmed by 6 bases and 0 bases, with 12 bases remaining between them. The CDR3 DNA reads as TGTGCCAGCAGACTCGACAGTCCCTCTGGAAACACCATATATTTT. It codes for CASRLDSPSGNTIYF. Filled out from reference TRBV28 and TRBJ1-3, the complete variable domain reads DVKVTQSSRYLVKRTGEKVFLECVQDMDHENMFWYRQDPGLGLRLIYFSYDVKMKEKGDIPEGYSVSREKKERFSLILESASTNQTSMYLCASRLDSPSGNTIYFGEGSWLTVV.

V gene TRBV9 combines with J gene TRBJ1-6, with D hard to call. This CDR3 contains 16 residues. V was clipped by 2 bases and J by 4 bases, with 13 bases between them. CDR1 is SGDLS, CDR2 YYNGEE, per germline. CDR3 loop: CASSVGSEVYNSPLHF. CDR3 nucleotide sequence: TGTGCCAGCAGCGTTGGGTCTGAGGTTTATAATTCACCCCTCCACTTT.

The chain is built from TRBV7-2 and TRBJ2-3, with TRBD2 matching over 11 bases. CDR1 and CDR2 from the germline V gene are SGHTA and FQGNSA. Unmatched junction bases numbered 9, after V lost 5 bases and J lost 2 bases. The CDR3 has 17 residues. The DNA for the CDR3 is TGTGCCAGCAGCCGTAATAGCGGGGGGGTCGCCACAGATACGCAGTATTTT. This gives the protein CASSRNSGGVATDTQYF.

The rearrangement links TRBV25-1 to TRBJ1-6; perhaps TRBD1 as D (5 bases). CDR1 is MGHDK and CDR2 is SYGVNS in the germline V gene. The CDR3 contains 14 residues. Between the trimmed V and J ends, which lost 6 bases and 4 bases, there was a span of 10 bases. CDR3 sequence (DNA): TGTGCCAGCAGGCAGACAGCATATAATTCACCCCTCCACTTT. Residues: CASRQTAYNSPLHF.

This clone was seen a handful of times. CDR3 sequence reads: CASSLGDTHYEQYF. DNA for the CDR3: TGCGCCAGCAGCTTGGGGGACACCCACTACGAGCAGTACTTC. The genes are TRBV5-1 and TRBJ2-7; possibly TRBD1 for D (6 bases). CDR1 and CDR2 from the germline V gene are SGHRS and YFSETQ. This CDR3 is 14 amino acids long. Trimming removed 0 bases from V and 3 bases from J, with 10 bases in between.

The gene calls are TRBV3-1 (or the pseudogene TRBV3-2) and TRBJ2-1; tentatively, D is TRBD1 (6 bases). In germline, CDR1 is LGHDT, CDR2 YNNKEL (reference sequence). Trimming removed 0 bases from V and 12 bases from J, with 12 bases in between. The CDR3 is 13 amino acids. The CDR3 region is CASSQDPGAGQFF. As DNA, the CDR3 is TGTGCCAGCAGCCAAGATCCAGGGGCTGGGCAGTTCTTC.